This T cell receptor (beta chain) is from a study of T cell responses to AZD1222 COVID-19 vaccine. Germline V gene lookup returns CDR1 MNHNS and CDR2 SASEGT. The CDR3 has 16 residues. Germline trimming cut 3 bases from V and 8 bases from J; bases unmatched to any gene: 13. Profiling relied on immunoSEQ multiplex PCR, and the TCRdb table lists in-frame clones only, not all of them. The repertoire holds 80,000 or so clones, with approximately 90% as singletons. Broader study findings: All repertoire sampling was performed exclusively after the peak T cell response. Reportedly, nearly half of unique spike TCRs recognized epitopes outside B.1.351/B.1.1.7 mutations. The sample set comprised mostly white British donors with more females, and clonal diversity was possibly underestimated.

With respect to this clone: As yet, its antigen is unknown.

The rearrangement links TRBV6-1 to TRBJ1-2; 9 nucleotides agree with TRBD1. Sequencing was performed on peripheral blood, taken on day 0 of AZD1222 vaccination. The receptor comes from an adult in good health. In DNA form, the CDR3 reads TGTGCCAGCAGTGACGACTCCGGGACAGGGTCGGAAGGCTACACCTTC. This translates into CASSDDSGTGSEGYTF.